This T cell receptor beta chain was documented in a study of blood T cell repertoires in COVID-19. TCRdb's table, derived via immunoSEQ multiplex PCR, lists solely in-frame clones and lacks some. The sample shows 150,000 to 200,000 clones, around nine tenths of them seen only once. V lost 1 base and J lost 8, with 14 bases in between. The germline V gene has CDR1 LGHDT and CDR2 YNNKEL (reference sequence). There are 15 residues in the CDR3. Recovery among Cohort 3 donors was established by two negative PCRs, clearance, or symptom resolution. The chain has TRBV3-1 (or the pseudogene TRBV3-2) and TRBJ1-4, with a weak D call TRBD1 (6 bases). Sample: PBMCs or T cells enriched from blood (not recorded which). This receptor was obtained from a woman under 30 who had recovered from COVID-19. This chain's CDR3 is CASSQASAGDEKLFF. CDR3 nucleotides: TGTGCCAGCAGCCAAGCCTCGGCAGGGGACGAAAAACTGTTTTTT.